This T cell receptor (beta chain) appears in the sequencing data of a study of shared clonotypes between healthy human individuals. Study-wide background: Ranging from 18 to 49 in age, donors were a couple of women and a few men.

Sequencing was performed with immunoSEQ multiplex PCR; in TCRdb, only in-frame clones are kept and a portion is missing. The table shows around 990,000 clones, with around 77% occurring only once. V lost 0 bases and J lost 8; bases outside the gene matches: 9. This CDR3 spans 17 amino acids. Germline assignment: CDR1 SGHRS and CDR2 YFSETQ. The clonotype was recovered from a man aged 18-30 years in good health. Some clones in this sample may be carry-over from other donors' samples. The sequencing sample was made of memory CD4+ T cells from PBMCs. The subset denotes: CD45RA-negative fraction. This chain connects TRBV5-1 to TRBJ2-1; TRBD2 matches 12 bases. CDR3 protein: CASSLAVDLAGGDEQFF. CDR3 coding DNA: TGCGCCAGCAGCTTGGCCGTTGATCTAGCGGGAGGGGATGAGCAGTTCTTC.